This T cell receptor (beta chain) was identified during a study of T cell repertoires in cytomegalovirus infection. Study-level information: CMV infection together with matching HLA type was indicated by public TCR beta signatures.

This clonotype was picked up many times. Its target is unknown. Study results and limitations: The cumulative frequency of public TCR beta families distinguished individuals who carried CMV together with the relevant HLA.

TCRdb called the reads again in MiXCR, with one record for every CDR3 protein. The sample holds 150,000 to 200,000 distinct CDR3 sequences; under 25% are singletons and the top ten take approximately 2.9%. The sequenced sample consisted of PBMCs. The TCR sequence derives from a human donor in good health (CMV status not recorded). Some clones in this sample may be carry-over from other donors' samples.

CDR3 in amino acids: CASSLSRDPAYEQYF. In DNA form, the CDR3 reads TGTGCCAGCAGCCTCTCCCGGGACCCCGCCTACGAGCAGTACTTC. V usage is TRBV7-2 and J usage is TRBJ2-7, with D possibly called TRBD1 or TRBD2 (5 bases each). The V end was cut by 5 bases, the J end by 2 bases, with 16 bases between. The CDR3 is 15 residues long. Germline CDR1 is SGHTA and CDR2 is FQGNSA. Full variable domain (outside the CDR3, taken from reference TRBV7-2 and TRBJ2-7): GAGVSQSPSNKVTEKGKDVELRCDPISGHTALYWYRQSLGQGLEFLIYFQGNSAPDKSGLPSDRFSAERTGGSVSTLTIQRTQQEDSAVYLCASSLSRDPAYEQYFGPGTRLTVT.